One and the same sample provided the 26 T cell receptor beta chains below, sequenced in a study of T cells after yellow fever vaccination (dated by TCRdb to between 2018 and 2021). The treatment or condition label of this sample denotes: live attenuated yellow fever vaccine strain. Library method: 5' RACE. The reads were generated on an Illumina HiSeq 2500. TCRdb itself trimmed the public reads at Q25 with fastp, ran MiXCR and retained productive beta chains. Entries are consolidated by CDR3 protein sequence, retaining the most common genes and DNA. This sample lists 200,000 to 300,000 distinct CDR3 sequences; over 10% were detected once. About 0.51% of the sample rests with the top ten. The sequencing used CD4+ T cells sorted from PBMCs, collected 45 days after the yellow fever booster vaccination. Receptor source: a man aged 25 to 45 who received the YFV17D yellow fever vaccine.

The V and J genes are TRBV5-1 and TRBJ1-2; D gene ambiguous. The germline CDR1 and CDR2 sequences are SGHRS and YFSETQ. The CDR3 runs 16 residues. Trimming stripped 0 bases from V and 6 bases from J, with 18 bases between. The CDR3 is CASSLDNGVGQDGYTF. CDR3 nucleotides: TGCGCCAGCAGCTTGGATAACGGGGTTGGTCAAGATGGCTACACCTTC.

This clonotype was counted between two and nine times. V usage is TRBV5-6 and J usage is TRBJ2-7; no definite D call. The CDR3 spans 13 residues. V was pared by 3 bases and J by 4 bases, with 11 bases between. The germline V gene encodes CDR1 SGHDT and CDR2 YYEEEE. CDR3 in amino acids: CASSSGPRYEQYF. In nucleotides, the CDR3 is TGTGCCAGCAGCTCCGGGCCTCGGTACGAGCAGTACTTC.

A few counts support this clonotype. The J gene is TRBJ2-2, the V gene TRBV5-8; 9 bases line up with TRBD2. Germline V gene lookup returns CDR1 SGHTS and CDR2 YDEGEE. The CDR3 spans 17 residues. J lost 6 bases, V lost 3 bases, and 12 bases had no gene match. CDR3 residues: CASSSGRGRAAAGELFF. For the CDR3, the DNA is TGTGCCAGCAGCTCGGGGCGCGGGAGGGCCGCGGCCGGGGAGCTGTTTTTT.

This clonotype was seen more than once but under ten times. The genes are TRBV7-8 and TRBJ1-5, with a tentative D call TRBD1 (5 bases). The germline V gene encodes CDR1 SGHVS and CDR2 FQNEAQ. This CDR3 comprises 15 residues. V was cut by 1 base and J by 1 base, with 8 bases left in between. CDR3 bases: TGTGCCAGCAGCTTAGGGGGACGGAGCAATCAGCCCCAGCATTTT. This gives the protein CASSLGGRSNQPQHF. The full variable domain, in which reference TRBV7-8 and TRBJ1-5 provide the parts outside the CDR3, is GAGVSQSPRYKVAKRGQDVALRCDPISGHVSLFWYQQALGQGPEFLTYFQNEAQLDKSGLPSDRFFAERPEGSVSTLKIQRTQQEDSAVYLCASSLGGRSNQPQHFGDGTRLSIL.

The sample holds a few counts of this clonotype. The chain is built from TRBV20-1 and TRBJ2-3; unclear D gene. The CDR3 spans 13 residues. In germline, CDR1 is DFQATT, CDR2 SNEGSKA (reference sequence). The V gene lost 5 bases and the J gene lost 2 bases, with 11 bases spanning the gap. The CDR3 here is CSAADPYTDTQYF. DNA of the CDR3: TGCAGTGCTGCGGACCCTTACACAGATACGCAGTATTTT.

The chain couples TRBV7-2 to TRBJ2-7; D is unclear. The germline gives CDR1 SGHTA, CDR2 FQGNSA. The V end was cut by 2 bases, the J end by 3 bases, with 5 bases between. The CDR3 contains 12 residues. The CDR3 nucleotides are TGTGCCAGCAGCTTAAGACACTACGAGCAGTACTTC. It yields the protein CASSLRHYEQYF.

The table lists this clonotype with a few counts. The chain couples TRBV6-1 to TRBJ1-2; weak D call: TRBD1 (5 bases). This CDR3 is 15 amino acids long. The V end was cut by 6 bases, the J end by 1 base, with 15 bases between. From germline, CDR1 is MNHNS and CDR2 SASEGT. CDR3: CASSSYGGFNYGYTF. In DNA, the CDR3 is TGTGCCAGCAGCTCGTACGGGGGATTTAACTATGGCTACACCTTC.

The CDR3 region is CATSRELGRSYEQYF. As DNA, the CDR3 is TGTGCCACCAGCAGAGAACTGGGACGCTCCTACGAGCAGTACTTC. The chain uses TRBV15 and TRBJ2-7; possibly TRBD1 or TRBD2 for D (5 bases each). Germline CDR1 reads LNHNV; CDR2 reads YYDKDF (reference sequence). V was clipped by 0 bases and J by 0 bases, with 9 bases between them. CDR3 length equals 15 residues.

The CDR3 region has the DNA TGTGCCAGCAGTACGCTTACCCGGTCAAACGAGCAGTACTTC. This gives the protein CASSTLTRSNEQYF. This sequence joins TRBV5-6 and TRBJ2-7; D is uncertain. This CDR3 is 14 amino acids long. The V end lost 5 bases, the J end lost 5 bases, and 17 bases lay between the germline ends. Germline V lookup: CDR1 SGHDT, CDR2 YYEEEE.

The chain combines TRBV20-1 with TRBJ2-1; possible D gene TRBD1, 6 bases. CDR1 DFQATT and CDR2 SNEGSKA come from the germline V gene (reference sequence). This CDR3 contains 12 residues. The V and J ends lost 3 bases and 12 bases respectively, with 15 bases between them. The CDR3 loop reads CSASLETGGQFF. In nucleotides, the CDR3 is TGCAGTGCTAGCCTCGAGACAGGCGGGCAGTTCTTC.

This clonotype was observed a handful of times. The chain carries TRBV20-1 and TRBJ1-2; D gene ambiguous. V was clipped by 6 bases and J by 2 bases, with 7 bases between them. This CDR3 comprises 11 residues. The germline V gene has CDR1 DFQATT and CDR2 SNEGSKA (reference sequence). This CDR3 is CSAKENYGYTF. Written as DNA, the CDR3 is TGCAGTGCGAAGGAGAACTATGGCTACACCTTC.

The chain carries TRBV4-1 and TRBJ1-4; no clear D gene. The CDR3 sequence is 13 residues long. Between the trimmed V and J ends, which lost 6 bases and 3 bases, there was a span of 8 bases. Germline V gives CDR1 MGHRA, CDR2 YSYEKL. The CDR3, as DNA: TGCGCCAGCAGGCGGGCAGCTAATGAAAAACTGTTTTTT. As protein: CASRRAANEKLFF.

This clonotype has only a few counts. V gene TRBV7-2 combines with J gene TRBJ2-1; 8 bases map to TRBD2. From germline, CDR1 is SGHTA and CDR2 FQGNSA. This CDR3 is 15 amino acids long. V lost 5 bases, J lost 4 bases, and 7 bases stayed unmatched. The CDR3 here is CASSPPRGGYNEQFF. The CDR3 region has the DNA TGTGCCAGCAGCCCCCCTCGGGGGGGGTACAATGAGCAGTTCTTC.

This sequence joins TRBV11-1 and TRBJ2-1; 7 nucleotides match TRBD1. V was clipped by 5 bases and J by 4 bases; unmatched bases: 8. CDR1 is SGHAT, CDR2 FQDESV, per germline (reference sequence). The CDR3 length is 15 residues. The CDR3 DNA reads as TGTGCCAGCAGCCAGGGGGTGGGAGTTTACAATGAGCAGTTCTTC. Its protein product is CASSQGVGVYNEQFF.

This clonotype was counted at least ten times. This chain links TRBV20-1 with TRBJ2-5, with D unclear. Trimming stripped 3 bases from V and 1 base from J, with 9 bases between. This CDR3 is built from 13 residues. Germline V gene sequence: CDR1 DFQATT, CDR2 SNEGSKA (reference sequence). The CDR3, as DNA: TGCAGTGCTAGGAGGCGAGTCCAAGAGACCCAGTACTTC. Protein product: CSARRRVQETQYF.

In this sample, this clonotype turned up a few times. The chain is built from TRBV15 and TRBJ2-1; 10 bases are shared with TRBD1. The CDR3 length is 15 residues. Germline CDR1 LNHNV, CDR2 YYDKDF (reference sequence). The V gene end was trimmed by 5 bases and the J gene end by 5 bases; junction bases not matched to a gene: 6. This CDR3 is CATSRGQGGDNEQFF. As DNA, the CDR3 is TGTGCCACCAGCCGCGGACAGGGGGGGGACAATGAGCAGTTCTTC.

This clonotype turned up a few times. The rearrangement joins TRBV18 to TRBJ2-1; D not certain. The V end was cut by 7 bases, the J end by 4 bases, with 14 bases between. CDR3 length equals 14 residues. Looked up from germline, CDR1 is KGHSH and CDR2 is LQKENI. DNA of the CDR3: TGTGCCAGCTTAAGCCCTACCAATTACAATGAGCAGTTCTTC. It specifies CASLSPTNYNEQFF. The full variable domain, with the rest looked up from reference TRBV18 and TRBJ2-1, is NAGVMQNPRHLVRRRGQEARLRCSPMKGHSHVYWYRQLPEEGLKFMVYLQKENIIDESGMPKERFSAEFPKEGPSILRIQQVVRGDSAAYFCASLSPTNYNEQFFGPGTRLTVL.

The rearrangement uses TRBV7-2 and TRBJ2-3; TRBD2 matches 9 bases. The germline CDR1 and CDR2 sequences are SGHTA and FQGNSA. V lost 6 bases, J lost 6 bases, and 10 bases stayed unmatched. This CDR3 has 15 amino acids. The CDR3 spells CASRGRLAGTDTQYF. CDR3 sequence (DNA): TGTGCCAGCAGGGGACGCCTAGCGGGAACTGATACGCAGTATTTT.

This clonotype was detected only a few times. CDR3 bases: TGTGCCAGCAGCTTAACAGGGGGCGCGGCTGAAGCTTTCTTT. Encoded protein: CASSLTGGAAEAFF. The chain recombines TRBV5-5 with TRBJ1-1; 9 bases are shared with TRBD1. The germline CDR1 and CDR2 sequences are SGHKS and YYEKEE (reference sequence). Trimming at V came to 2 bases and at J to 6 bases, leaving 5 bases not matched to a gene. The CDR3 runs 14 residues.

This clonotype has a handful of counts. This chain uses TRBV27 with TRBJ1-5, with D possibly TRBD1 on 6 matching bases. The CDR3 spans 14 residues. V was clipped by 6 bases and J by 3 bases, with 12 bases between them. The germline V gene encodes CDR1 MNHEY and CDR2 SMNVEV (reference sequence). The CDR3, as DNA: TGTGCCAGCAGCGGAACAGGGTACAATCAGCCCCAGCATTTT. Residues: CASSGTGYNQPQHF.

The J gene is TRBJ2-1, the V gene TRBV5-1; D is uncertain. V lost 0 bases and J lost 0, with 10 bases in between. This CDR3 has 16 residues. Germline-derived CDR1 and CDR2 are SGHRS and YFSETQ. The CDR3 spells CASSLERTRSYNEQFF. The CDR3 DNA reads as TGCGCCAGCAGCTTGGAAAGAACTCGCTCCTACAATGAGCAGTTCTTC.

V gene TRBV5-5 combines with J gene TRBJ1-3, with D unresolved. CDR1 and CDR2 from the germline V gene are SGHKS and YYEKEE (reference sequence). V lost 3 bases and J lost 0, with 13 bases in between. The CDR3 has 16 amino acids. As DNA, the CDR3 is TGTGCCAGCAGCTCGAGGGCCCGCAGCTCTGGAAACACCATATATTTT. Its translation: CASSSRARSSGNTIYF.

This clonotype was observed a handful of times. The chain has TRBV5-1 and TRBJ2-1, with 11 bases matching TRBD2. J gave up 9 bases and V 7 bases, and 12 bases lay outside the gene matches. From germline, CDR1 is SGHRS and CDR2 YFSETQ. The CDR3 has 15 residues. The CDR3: CASRLELAGVGEQFF. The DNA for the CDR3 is TGCGCCAGCCGGCTAGAACTAGCGGGAGTCGGTGAGCAGTTCTTC.

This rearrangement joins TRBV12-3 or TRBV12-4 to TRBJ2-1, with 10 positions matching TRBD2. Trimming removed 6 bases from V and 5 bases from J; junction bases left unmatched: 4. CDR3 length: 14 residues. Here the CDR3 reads CASRASGRNNEQFF. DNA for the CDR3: TGTGCCAGCAGGGCTAGCGGGAGAAACAATGAGCAGTTCTTC.

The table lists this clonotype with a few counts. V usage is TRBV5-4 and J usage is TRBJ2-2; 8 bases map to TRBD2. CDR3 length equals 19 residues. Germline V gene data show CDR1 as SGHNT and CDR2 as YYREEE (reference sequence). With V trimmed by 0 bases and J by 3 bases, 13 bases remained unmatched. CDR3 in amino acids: CASSLGVIGTRRHTGELFF. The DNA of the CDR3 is TGTGCCAGCAGCTTGGGAGTGATTGGGACTAGAAGACACACCGGGGAGCTGTTTTTT.

CDR3 residues: CASSPRQTLAKNIQYF. The CDR3 DNA is TGTGCCAGCAGCCCACGACAGACACTAGCCAAAAACATTCAGTACTTC. The V and J genes are TRBV7-9 and TRBJ2-4; TRBD1 might be the D (5 bases). The germline gives CDR1 SEHNR, CDR2 FQNEAQ (reference sequence). The CDR3 runs 16 residues. V was cut by 5 bases and J by 0 bases, with 14 bases left in between.